These 17 T cell receptor beta chains were all obtained from the same sample, sequenced in a study of blood T cell repertoires in COVID-19. Data came from immunoSEQ multiplex PCR; TCRdb stores just in-frame clones and leaves some out. The table lists about 170,000 clones, around 81% of them singletons. Sequences were obtained from peripheral blood. These TCRs come from a woman older than 75 with COVID-19, enrolled during active disease.

The count of this clone is one. The chain joins TRBV6-5 to TRBJ2-7; maybe TRBD2 (6 bases). The CDR3 runs to 13 residues. From germline, CDR1 is MNHEY and CDR2 SVGAGI. V lost 5 bases to trimming and J lost 7 bases, with 15 bases between them. CDR3: CASSRDSLLEQYF. The CDR3 DNA sequence: TGTGCCAGCAGTCGGGACTCTCTTTTGGAGCAGTACTTC.

The chain recombines TRBV19 with TRBJ2-5, with 9 bases matching TRBD2. The V gene end was trimmed by 3 bases and the J gene end by 3 bases; junction bases not matched to a gene: 2. Per germline, CDR1 LNHDA and CDR2 SQIVND (reference sequence). The CDR3 has 14 residues. The CDR3 DNA reads as TGTGCCAGTAGTATGGTAGCGGGGGAAGAGACCCAGTACTTC. This sequence encodes CASSMVAGEETQYF. Full variable domain (rest looked up from reference TRBV19 and TRBJ2-5): DGGITQSPKYLFRKEGQNVTLSCEQNLNHDAMYWYRQDPGQGLRLIYYSQIVNDFQKGDIAEGYSVSREKKESFPLTVTSAQKNPTAFYLCASSMVAGEETQYFGPGTRLLVL.

This sequence joins TRBV3-1 (or the pseudogene TRBV3-2) and TRBJ2-1, with 7 bases aligning to TRBD1. The CDR3 has 15 residues. Germline values: CDR1 LGHDT, CDR2 YNNKEL (reference sequence). V shed 1 base and J 3 bases; nucleotides not matched to a gene: 3. The CDR3 is CASSQGRQGYNEQFF. The CDR3 region has the DNA TGTGCCAGCAGCCAAGGGCGACAGGGCTACAATGAGCAGTTCTTC.

The chain links TRBV5-6 to TRBJ1-5, with TRBD1 identical over 11 bases. This CDR3 has 19 residues. V was clipped by 4 bases and J by 0 bases; unmatched bases: 12. Germline-derived CDR1 and CDR2 are SGHDT and YYEEEE. This CDR3 reads CASSHYGTGGPYSNQPQHF. The CDR3 DNA sequence: TGTGCCAGCAGCCATTACGGGACAGGGGGTCCCTATAGCAATCAGCCCCAGCATTTT.

This clone was seen a few times. The gene calls are TRBV2 and TRBJ2-4, with no clear D. The CDR3 extends over 13 amino acids. Trimming cost V 8 bases and J 5 bases, with 13 bases left between them. Per the germline V gene, CDR1 is SNHLY and CDR2 is FYNNEI. CDR3 coding DNA: TGTGCCAGCTCCCTGGCATCCCAAAACATTCAGTACTTC. It codes for CASSLASQNIQYF.

CDR3 bases: TGTGCCAGCAGTTATGCGGAGGAGCATCAGCCCCAGCATTTT. This encodes CASSYAEEHQPQHF. The rearrangement uses TRBV6-5 and TRBJ1-5; D is undetermined. This CDR3 comprises 14 residues. From germline, CDR1 is MNHEY and CDR2 SVGAGI. Trimming pared 3 bases from V and 5 bases from J, leaving 11 bases between.

V and J are TRBV5-1 and TRBJ2-5; no clear D. Germline CDR1 and CDR2: SGHRS and YFSETQ. The CDR3 is 15 residues long. Trimming pared 4 bases from V and 3 bases from J, leaving 16 bases between. DNA of the CDR3: TGCGCCAGCAGCAGGTCTAGATATCCAAAAGAGACCCAGTACTTC. This sequence encodes CASSRSRYPKETQYF.

This clone has just a few counts. The chain joins TRBV5-1 to TRBJ2-5; TRBD1 agrees at 7 bases. CDR1 is SGHRS and CDR2 is YFSETQ in the germline V gene. Trimming removed 7 bases from V and 3 bases from J; junction bases left unmatched: 9. CDR3 length: 14 amino acids. CDR3 DNA sequence: TGCGCCAGCGCCACTATCGGGACAGAAGAGACCCAGTACTTC. It is translated as CASATIGTEETQYF. The full variable domain, its missing parts supplied by reference TRBV5-1 and TRBJ2-5, is KAGVTQTPRYLIKTRGQQVTLSCSPISGHRSVSWYQQTPGQGLQFLFEYFSETQRNKGNFPGRFSGRQFSNSRSEMNVSTLELGDSALYLCASATIGTEETQYFGPGTRLLVL.

This chain joins TRBV19 and TRBJ1-6; TRBD1 might be the D (6 bases). Trimming pared 5 bases from V and 0 bases from J, leaving 11 bases between. Per the germline V gene, CDR1 is LNHDA and CDR2 is SQIVND (reference sequence). The CDR3 contains 16 residues. The CDR3 loop is CASSETGSSYNSPLHF. The CDR3 bases are TGTGCCAGTAGTGAAACAGGGAGCTCCTATAATTCACCCCTCCACTTT.

In its sample, this clone was seen once. V is TRBV3-1 (or the pseudogene TRBV3-2) and J is TRBJ2-1, with D tentatively TRBD2 (6 bases). The CDR3 runs 13 residues. Per the germline V gene, CDR1 is LGHDT and CDR2 is YNNKEL (reference sequence). V lost 5 bases, J lost 14 bases, and 19 bases lay in between. The CDR3 sequence: CASSGATGTGEFF. For the CDR3, the DNA is TGTGCCAGCAGCGGCGCTACCGGGACGGGGGAGTTCTTC.

J is TRBJ2-2 and V is TRBV18; possible D gene TRBD2, 6 bases. Trimming removed 4 bases from V and 7 bases from J, with 19 bases in between. Germline-derived CDR1 and CDR2 are KGHSH and LQKENI. The length of the CDR3 is 16 residues. CDR3: CASSRGTLRRDGELFF. The CDR3 DNA is TGTGCCAGCTCACGCGGGACCCTCAGGAGGGACGGGGAGCTGTTTTTT.

The CDR3 region has the DNA TGTGCCAGCGGAGGAGGGCGGGACACTGAAGCTTTCTTT. Translated: CASGGGRDTEAFF. The chain joins TRBV6-5 to TRBJ1-1; no clear D gene. Trimming left V 8 bases short and J 3 bases short, with 13 bases between. This CDR3 is 13 amino acids long. Germline CDR1 MNHEY, CDR2 SVGAGI.

The chain is built from TRBV9 and TRBJ2-7, with D unresolved. Trimming shortened V by 0 bases and J by 2 bases, and 6 bases separated the two germline ends. Per the germline V gene, CDR1 is SGDLS and CDR2 is YYNGEE. CDR3 length equals 13 residues. The CDR3 bases are TGTGCCAGCAGCGTAGCCCCCACCTACGAGCAGTACTTC. It encodes CASSVAPTYEQYF.

V gene TRBV11-2 combines with J gene TRBJ2-6; 8 bases agree with TRBD1. The V gene end was trimmed by 5 bases and the J gene end by 0 bases; junction bases not matched to a gene: 9. Germline loops: CDR1 SGHAT, CDR2 FQNNGV. There are 18 residues in the CDR3. The CDR3 region has the DNA TGTGCCAGCAGCCCTAACAGGGGGTTCGGCTCTGGGGCCAACGTCCTGACTTTC. Translation gives CASSPNRGFGSGANVLTF.

In nucleotides, the CDR3 is TGTGCCAGCAGACCGGGGATCTCGGAGGGCTATGGCTACACCTTC. Translated: CASRPGISEGYGYTF. This chain connects TRBV28 to TRBJ1-2; D is unclear. CDR1 MDHEN and CDR2 SYDVKM come from the germline V gene. Trimming pared 6 bases from V and 4 bases from J, leaving 18 bases between. The CDR3 totals 15 residues.

The DNA of the CDR3 is TGCAGTGCTAGAGAAATATATGGCTACACCTTC. This codes for CSAREIYGYTF. The chain joins TRBV20-1 to TRBJ1-2; no definite D call. Trimming took off 0 bases at V and 5 bases at J, with 4 bases between the two ends. CDR3 size: 11 residues. CDR1 and CDR2 (germline): DFQATT, SNEGSKA (reference sequence).

Comment on this clone: Other DNA sequences within the sample encode an identical CDR3. V gene TRBV3-1 (or the pseudogene TRBV3-2) combines with J gene TRBJ1-2; D gene uncertain. The germline V gene has CDR1 LGHDT and CDR2 YNNKEL (reference sequence). This CDR3 is 14 amino acids long. Trimming removed 2 bases from V and 1 base from J, with 8 bases in between. The CDR3 nucleotides read TGTGCCAGCAGCCAAACGGGTGGTAACTATGGCTACACCTTC. It yields the protein CASSQTGGNYGYTF.